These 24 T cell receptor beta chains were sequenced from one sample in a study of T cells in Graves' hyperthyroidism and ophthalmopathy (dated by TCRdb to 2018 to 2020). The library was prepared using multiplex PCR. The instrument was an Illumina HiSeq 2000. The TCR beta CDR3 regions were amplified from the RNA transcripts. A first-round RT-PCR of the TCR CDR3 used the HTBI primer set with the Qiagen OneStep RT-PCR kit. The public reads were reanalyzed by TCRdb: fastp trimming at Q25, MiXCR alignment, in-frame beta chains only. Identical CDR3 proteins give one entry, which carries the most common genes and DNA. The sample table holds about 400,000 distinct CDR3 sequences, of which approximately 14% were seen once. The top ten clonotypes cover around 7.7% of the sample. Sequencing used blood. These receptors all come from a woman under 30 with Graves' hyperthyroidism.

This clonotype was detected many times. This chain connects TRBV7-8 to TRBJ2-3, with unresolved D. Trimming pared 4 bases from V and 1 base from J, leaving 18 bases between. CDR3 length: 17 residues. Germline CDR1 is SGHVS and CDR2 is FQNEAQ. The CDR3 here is CASSYTPPHAGTDTQYF. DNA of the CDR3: TGTGCCAGCAGCTATACTCCTCCTCACGCGGGCACAGATACGCAGTATTTT.

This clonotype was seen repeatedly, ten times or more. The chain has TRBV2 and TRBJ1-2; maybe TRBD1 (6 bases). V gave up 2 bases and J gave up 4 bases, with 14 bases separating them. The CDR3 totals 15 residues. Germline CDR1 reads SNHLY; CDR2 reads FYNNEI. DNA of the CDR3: TGTGCCAGCAGTGAACTCCAGGGGAAAGGCTATGGCTACACCTTC. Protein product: CASSELQGKGYGYTF. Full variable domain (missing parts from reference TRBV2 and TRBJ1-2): EPEVTQTPSHQVTQMGQEVILRCVPISNHLYFYWYRQILGQKVEFLVSFYNNEISEKSEIFDDQFSVERPDGSNFTLKIRSTKLEDSAMYFCASSELQGKGYGYTFGSGTRLTVV.

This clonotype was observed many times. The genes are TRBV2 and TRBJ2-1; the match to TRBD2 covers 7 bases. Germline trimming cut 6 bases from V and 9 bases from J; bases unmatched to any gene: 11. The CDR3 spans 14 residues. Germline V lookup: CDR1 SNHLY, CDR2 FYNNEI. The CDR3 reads CASSRRERVGEQFF. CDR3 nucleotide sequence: TGTGCCAGCAGCCGGCGGGAGCGGGTAGGTGAGCAGTTCTTC.

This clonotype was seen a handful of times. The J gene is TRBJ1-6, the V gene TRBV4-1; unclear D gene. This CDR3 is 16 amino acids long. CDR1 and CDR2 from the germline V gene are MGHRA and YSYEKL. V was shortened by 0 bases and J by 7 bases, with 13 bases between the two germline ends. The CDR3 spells CASSQEVRSENSPLHF. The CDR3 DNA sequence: TGCGCCAGCAGCCAAGAAGTACGGTCAGAGAATTCACCCCTCCACTTT.

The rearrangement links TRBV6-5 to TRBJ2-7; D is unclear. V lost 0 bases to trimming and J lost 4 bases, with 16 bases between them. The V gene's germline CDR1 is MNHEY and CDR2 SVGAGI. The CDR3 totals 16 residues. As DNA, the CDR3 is TGTGCCAGCAGTTACTCATTGGCAGGAAGTGGATACGAGCAGTACTTC. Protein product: CASSYSLAGSGYEQYF.

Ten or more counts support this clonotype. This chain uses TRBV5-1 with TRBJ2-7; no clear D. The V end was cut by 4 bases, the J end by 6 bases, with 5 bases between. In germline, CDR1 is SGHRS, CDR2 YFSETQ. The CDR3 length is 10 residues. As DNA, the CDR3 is TGCGCCAGCAGCGGTCCCGAGCAGTACTTC. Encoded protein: CASSGPEQYF.

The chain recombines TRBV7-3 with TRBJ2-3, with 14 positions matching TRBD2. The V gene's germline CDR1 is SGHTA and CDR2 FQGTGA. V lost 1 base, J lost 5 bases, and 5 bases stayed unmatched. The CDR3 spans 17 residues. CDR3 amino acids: CASSLKGLAGVIDTQYF. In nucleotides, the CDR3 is TGTGCCAGCAGCTTAAAGGGACTAGCGGGAGTTATAGATACGCAGTATTTT.

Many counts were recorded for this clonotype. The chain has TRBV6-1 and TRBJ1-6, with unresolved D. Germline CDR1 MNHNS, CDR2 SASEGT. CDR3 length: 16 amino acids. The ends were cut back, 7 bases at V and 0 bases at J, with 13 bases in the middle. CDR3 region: CASTRTATSYNSPLHF. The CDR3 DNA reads TGTGCCAGCACCCGGACGGCGACCTCCTATAATTCACCCCTCCACTTT.

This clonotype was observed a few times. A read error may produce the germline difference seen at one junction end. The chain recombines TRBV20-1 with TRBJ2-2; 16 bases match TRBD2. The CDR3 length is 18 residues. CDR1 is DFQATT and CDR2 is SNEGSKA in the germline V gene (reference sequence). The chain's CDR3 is CSAAGTSGGVGNTGELFF. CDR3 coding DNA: TGCAGTGCTGCCGGGACTAGCGGGGGGGTAGGCAACACCGGGGAGCTGTTCTTT.

The CDR3 region has the DNA TGTGCCAGCAGTCCTGGGATCTATAATTCACCCCTCCACTTT. This codes for CASSPGIYNSPLHF. The chain is built from TRBV12-3 or TRBV12-4 and TRBJ1-6; D is unresolved. This CDR3 is built from 14 residues. Trimming cost V 5 bases and J 3 bases, with 8 bases left between them.

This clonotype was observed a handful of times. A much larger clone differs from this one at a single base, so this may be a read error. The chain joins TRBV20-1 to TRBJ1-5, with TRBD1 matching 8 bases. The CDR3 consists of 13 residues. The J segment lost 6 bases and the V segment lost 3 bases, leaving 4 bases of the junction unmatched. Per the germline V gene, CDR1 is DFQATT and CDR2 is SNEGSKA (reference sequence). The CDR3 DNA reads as TGCAGTGCTAGTGACACAGGGGGTCAGCCCCAGCATTTT. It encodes CSASDTGGQPQHF.

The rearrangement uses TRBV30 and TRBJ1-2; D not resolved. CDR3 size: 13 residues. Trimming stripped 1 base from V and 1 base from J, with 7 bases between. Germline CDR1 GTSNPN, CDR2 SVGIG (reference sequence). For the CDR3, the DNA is TGTGCCTGGAGTGACACCCGTAACTATGGCTACACCTTC. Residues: CAWSDTRNYGYTF.

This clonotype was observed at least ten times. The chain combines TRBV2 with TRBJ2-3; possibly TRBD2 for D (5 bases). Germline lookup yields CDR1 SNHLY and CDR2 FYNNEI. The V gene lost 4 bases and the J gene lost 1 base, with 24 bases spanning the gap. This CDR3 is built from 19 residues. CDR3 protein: CASSVRGSPNLSRTDTQYF. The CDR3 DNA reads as TGTGCCAGCAGTGTCCGAGGGTCCCCGAATTTGAGTCGCACAGATACGCAGTATTTT.

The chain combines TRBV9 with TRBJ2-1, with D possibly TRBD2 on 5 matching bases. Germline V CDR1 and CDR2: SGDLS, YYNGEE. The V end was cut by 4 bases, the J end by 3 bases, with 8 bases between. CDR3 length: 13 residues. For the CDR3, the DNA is TGTGCCAGCAGCCGGGGAGACTACAATGAGCAGTTCTTC. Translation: CASSRGDYNEQFF.

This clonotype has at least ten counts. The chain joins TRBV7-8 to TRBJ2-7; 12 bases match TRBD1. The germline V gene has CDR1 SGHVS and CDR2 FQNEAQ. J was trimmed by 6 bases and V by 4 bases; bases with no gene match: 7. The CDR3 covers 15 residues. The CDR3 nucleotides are TGTGCCAGCAGCTCAAGGGGACAGGGGGCGGCCGAGCAGTACTTC. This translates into CASSSRGQGAAEQYF.

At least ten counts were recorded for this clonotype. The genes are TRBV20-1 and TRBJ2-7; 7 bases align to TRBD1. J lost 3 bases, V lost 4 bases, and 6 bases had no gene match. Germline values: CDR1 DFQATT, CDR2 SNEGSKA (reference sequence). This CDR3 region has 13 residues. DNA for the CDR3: TGCAGTGCTATGGACAGGTCGGACTACGAGCAGTACTTC. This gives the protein CSAMDRSDYEQYF.

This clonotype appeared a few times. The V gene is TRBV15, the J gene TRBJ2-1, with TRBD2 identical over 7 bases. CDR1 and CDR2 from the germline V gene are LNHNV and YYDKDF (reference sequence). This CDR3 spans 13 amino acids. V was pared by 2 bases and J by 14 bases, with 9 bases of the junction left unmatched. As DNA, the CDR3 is TGTGCCACCAGCAGATCCTGGGGGGGGAGTGAGTTCTTC. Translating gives CATSRSWGGSEFF.

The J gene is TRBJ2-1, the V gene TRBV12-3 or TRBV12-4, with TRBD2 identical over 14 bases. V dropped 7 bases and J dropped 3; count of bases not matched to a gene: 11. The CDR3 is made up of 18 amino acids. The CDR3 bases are TGTGCCAGCACCCTGGGGACTAGCGGGAGAGGAGACTACAATGAGCAGTTCTTC. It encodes CASTLGTSGRGDYNEQFF.

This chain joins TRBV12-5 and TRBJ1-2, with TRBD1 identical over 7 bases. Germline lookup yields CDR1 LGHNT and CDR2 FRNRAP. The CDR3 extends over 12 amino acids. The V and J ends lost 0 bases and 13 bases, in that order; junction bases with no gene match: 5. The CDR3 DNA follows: TGTGCTAGTGGTTTGGTACTGACAGGGTGCACCTTC. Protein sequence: CASGLVLTGCTF.

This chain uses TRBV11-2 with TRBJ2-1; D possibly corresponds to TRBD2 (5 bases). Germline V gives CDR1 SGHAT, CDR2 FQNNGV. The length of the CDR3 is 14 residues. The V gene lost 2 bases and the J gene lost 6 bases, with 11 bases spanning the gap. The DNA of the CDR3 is TGTGCCAGCAGCTTAAGTCTAGGACTCAATGAGCAGTTCTTC. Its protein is CASSLSLGLNEQFF.

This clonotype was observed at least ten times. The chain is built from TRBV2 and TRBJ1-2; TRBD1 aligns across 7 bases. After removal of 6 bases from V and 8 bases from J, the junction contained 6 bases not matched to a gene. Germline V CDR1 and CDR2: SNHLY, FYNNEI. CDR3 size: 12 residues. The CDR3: CASSRQGFGYTF. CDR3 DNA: TGTGCCAGCAGCAGACAGGGTTTCGGCTACACCTTC.

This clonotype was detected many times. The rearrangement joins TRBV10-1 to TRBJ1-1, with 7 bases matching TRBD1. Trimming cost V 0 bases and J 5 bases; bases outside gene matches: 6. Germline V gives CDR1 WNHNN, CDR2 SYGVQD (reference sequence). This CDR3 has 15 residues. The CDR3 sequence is CASSESATGQTEAFF. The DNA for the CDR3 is TGCGCCAGCAGTGAGTCGGCGACAGGGCAGACTGAAGCTTTCTTT.

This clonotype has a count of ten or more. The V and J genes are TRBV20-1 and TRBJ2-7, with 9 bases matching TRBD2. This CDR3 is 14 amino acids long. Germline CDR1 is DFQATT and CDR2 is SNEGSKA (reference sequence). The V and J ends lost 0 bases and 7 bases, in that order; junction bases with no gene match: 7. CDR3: CSARDQGLAGEQYF. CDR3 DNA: TGCAGTGCTAGAGATCAGGGACTAGCTGGTGAGCAGTACTTC.

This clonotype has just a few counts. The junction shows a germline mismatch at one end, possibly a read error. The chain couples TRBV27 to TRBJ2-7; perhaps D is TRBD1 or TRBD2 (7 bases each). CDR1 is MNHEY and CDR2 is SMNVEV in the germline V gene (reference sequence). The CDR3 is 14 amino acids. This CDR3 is CACRGGGHAYEQYF. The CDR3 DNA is TGTGCCTGCAGGGGGGGGGGACACGCCTACGAGCAGTACTTC.